Following are 16 T cell receptor beta chains from one sample sequenced in a study of T cell changes during pregnancy in multiple sclerosis. Assay: immunoSEQ multiplex PCR; the TCRdb copy retains only in-frame clones and omits some. Of about 80,000 clones in the sample, around 92% were seen once. Specimen: peripheral blood, collected before pregnancy. Receptors were obtained from a female donor with multiple sclerosis, enrolled in a pregnancy study.

The V and J genes are TRBV6-6 and TRBJ1-1; the match to TRBD1 covers 8 bases. V was clipped by 5 bases and J by 4 bases; unmatched bases: 6. The CDR3 runs 14 residues. The germline V gene encodes CDR1 MNHNY and CDR2 SVGAGI (reference sequence). The CDR3 coding sequence is TGTGCCAGCAGTAGCACAGGGGGTGTCACTGAAGCTTTCTTT. Translated: CASSSTGGVTEAFF.

This clone was detected only once. The rearrangement uses TRBV19 and TRBJ1-1; possible D gene TRBD1, 5 bases. The CDR3 runs to 14 residues. Germline values: CDR1 LNHDA, CDR2 SQIVND (reference sequence). V lost 5 bases to trimming and J lost 4 bases, with 14 bases between them. CDR3 DNA: TGTGCCAGTAGTCCCGGGGGGATTGGCACTGAAGCTTTCTTT. Protein: CASSPGGIGTEAFF.

The chain joins TRBV27 to TRBJ1-5; 11 nucleotides match TRBD1. V lost 5 bases and J lost 4; bases outside the gene matches: 1. The germline gives CDR1 MNHEY, CDR2 SMNVEV (reference sequence). CDR3 length: 14 residues. CDR3 in amino acids: CASSGTGGNQPQHF. The CDR3 DNA follows: TGTGCCAGCAGTGGGACAGGGGGAAATCAGCCCCAGCATTTT.

The rearrangement links TRBV5-1 to TRBJ1-1; a possible D gene is TRBD1 (5 bases). The CDR3 contains 12 residues. CDR1 and CDR2 (germline): SGHRS, YFSETQ. Trimming stripped 5 bases from V and 4 bases from J, with 9 bases between. CDR3 loop: CASRTESTEAFF. In DNA, the CDR3 is TGCGCCAGCAGGACAGAAAGCACTGAAGCTTTCTTT.

The chain recombines TRBV2 with TRBJ2-5; perhaps TRBD2 as D (5 bases). Germline V lookup: CDR1 SNHLY, CDR2 FYNNEI. The V end was cut by 6 bases, the J end by 5 bases, with 7 bases between. This CDR3 spans 11 amino acids. The CDR3 spells CASRGSETQYF. The CDR3 DNA reads TGTGCCAGCAGGGGGAGTGAGACCCAGTACTTC. Supplemented by reference TRBV2 and TRBJ2-5, the full variable domain reads EPEVTQTPSHQVTQMGQEVILRCVPISNHLYFYWYRQILGQKVEFLVSFYNNEISEKSEIFDDQFSVERPDGSNFTLKIRSTKLEDSAMYFCASRGSETQYFGPGTRLLVL.

The table lists this clone with a few counts. The chain has TRBV11-2 and TRBJ2-1, with 8 bases lining up with TRBD1. The J segment lost 9 bases and the V segment lost 3 bases, leaving 4 bases of the junction unmatched. This CDR3 is 13 amino acids long. Germline CDR1 and CDR2: SGHAT and FQNNGV. This chain's CDR3 is CASSFGQGTEQFF. CDR3 sequence (DNA): TGTGCCAGCAGCTTCGGACAGGGAACTGAGCAGTTCTTC.

The rearrangement joins TRBV2 to TRBJ2-7, with TRBD2 matching 10 bases. The J segment lost 4 bases and the V segment lost 2 bases, leaving 11 bases of the junction unmatched. The CDR3 contains 17 residues. Germline CDR1 reads SNHLY; CDR2 reads FYNNEI. In DNA, the CDR3 is TGTGCCAGCAGTGAACGTCCGCGCCTAGCGGGGGAGTACGAGCAGTACTTC. It specifies CASSERPRLAGEYEQYF.

The gene calls are TRBV6-5 and TRBJ1-1; 8 bases are a match to TRBD1. From germline, CDR1 is MNHEY and CDR2 SVGAGI. This CDR3 is built from 13 residues. With V trimmed by 6 bases and J by 11 bases, 11 bases remained unmatched. The CDR3 nucleotides read TGTGCCAGCAGGGGTCAGGGGGCGCGGAGCGCTTTCTTT. Residues: CASRGQGARSAFF.

This clone has just one count. This chain uses TRBV2 with TRBJ1-5; D is unclear. The CDR3 is 13 amino acids. Trimming removed 1 base at V and 4 bases at J, with 5 bases between. The V gene's germline CDR1 is SNHLY and CDR2 FYNNEI. CDR3 sequence: CASSEGANQPQHF. The CDR3 nucleotides read TGTGCCAGCAGTGAAGGGGCTAATCAGCCCCAGCATTTT.

The count of this clone is one. CDR3 sequence: CASRRGQGEFYEQYF. The CDR3 region has the DNA TGTGCCAGCAGGAGGGGACAGGGGGAGTTCTACGAGCAGTACTTC. This chain uses TRBV27 with TRBJ2-7, with 11 bases identical to TRBD1. CDR3 size: 15 residues. Germline values: CDR1 MNHEY, CDR2 SMNVEV (reference sequence). The V gene end was trimmed by 6 bases and the J gene end by 3 bases; junction bases not matched to a gene: 7.

The V and J genes are TRBV12-5 and TRBJ2-3; D is ambiguous. From germline, CDR1 is LGHNT and CDR2 FRNRAP. V lost 4 bases and J lost 4, with 9 bases in between. The CDR3 runs to 13 residues. The CDR3 is CASGWAGSDTQYF. As DNA, the CDR3 is TGTGCTAGTGGTTGGGCTGGTTCAGATACGCAGTATTTT.

This chain uses TRBV19 with TRBJ2-1; 9 nucleotides line up with TRBD1. The V and J ends lost 4 bases and 9 bases, in that order; junction bases with no gene match: 7. Per the germline V gene, CDR1 is LNHDA and CDR2 is SQIVND (reference sequence). The CDR3 extends over 14 amino acids. CDR3 sequence reads: CASSRDRASGEQFF. The CDR3 DNA sequence: TGTGCCAGTAGTAGGGACAGGGCTTCCGGTGAGCAGTTCTTC.

This chain uses TRBV7-9 with TRBJ2-1; possibly TRBD1 for D (5 bases). V was pared by 2 bases and J by 8 bases, with 13 bases between. Germline CDR1 and CDR2: SEHNR and FQNEAQ (reference sequence). This CDR3 has 14 amino acids. The CDR3 coding sequence is TGTGCCAGCAGCTTATCCAGGGAATGGGATGAGCAGTTCTTC. Protein: CASSLSREWDEQFF. Using reference TRBV7-9 and TRBJ2-1 for the parts outside the CDR3, the full variable domain is DTGVSQNPRHKITKRGQNVTFRCDPISEHNRLYWYRQTLGQGPEFLTYFQNEAQLEKSRLLSDRFSAERPKGSFSTLEIQRTEQGDSAMYLCASSLSREWDEQFFGPGTRLTVL.

The chain carries TRBV19 and TRBJ2-2; D remains unclear. In germline, CDR1 is LNHDA, CDR2 SQIVND (reference sequence). This CDR3 region has 15 residues. V was cut by 10 bases and J by 7 bases, with 22 bases left in between. The CDR3 sequence is CATTPTYRVGGELFF. Here the CDR3 DNA reads TGTGCCACCACACCCACTTACCGGGTTGGCGGGGAGCTGTTTTTT.

The genes are TRBV18 and TRBJ2-2; D gene unclear. Germline loops: CDR1 KGHSH, CDR2 LQKENI. V dropped 5 bases and J dropped 5 bases, with 6 bases sitting between them. CDR3 length: 12 amino acids. CDR3: CASSTITGELFF. The DNA of the CDR3 is TGTGCCAGCTCAACTATAACCGGGGAGCTGTTTTTT.

V gene TRBV9 combines with J gene TRBJ2-1, with TRBD1 identical over 7 bases. The ends lost 0 bases at V and 7 bases at J; junction bases unmatched: 7. Per the germline V gene, CDR1 is SGDLS and CDR2 is YYNGEE. The CDR3 length is 15 residues. The DNA for the CDR3 is TGTGCCAGCAGCGTAGTTGGACAGGCCTTGAATGAGCAGTTCTTC. The encoded protein is CASSVVGQALNEQFF.